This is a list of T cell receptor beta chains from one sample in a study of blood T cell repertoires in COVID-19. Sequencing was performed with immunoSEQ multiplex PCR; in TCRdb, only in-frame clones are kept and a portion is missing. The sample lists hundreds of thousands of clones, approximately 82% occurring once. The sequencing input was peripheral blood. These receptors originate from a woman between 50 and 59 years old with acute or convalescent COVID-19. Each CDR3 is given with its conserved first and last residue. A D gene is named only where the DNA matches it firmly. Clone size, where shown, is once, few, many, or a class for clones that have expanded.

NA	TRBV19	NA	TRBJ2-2	CASKGAGSNTGELFF	TGTGCCAGTAAGGGCGCGGGTTCGAACACCGGGGAGCTGTTTTTT
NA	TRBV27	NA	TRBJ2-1	CASSLQGGEQFF	TGTGCCAGCAGTTTACAGGGAGGTGAGCAGTTCTTC
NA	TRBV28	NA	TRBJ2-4	CASSPSPLAKNIQYF	TGTGCCAGCAGTCCCTCCCCCCTAGCCAAAAACATTCAGTACTTC
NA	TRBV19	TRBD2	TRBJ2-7	CASSIVAGGHYEQYF	TGTGCCAGTAGTATAGTGGCGGGAGGACACTACGAGCAGTACTTC
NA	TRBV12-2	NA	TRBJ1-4	CASRLNLQGSEKLFF	TGTGCAAGTCGATTAAATCTACAGGGGAGTGAAAAACTGTTTTTT
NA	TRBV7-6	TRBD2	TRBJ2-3	CASSPGLAGVIDTQYF	TGTGCCAGCAGCCCTGGACTAGCGGGAGTGATAGATACGCAGTATTTT
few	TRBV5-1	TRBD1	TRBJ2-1	CASSSTGDLSYNEQFF	TGCGCCAGCAGCTCCACAGGGGACCTCTCCTACAATGAGCAGTTCTTC
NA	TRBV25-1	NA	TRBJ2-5	CASSEQTGPRETQYF	TGTGCCAGCAGTGAACAGACAGGCCCGAGGGAGACCCAGTACTTC
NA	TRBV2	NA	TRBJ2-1	CASSEVGLGGNEQFF	TGTGCCAGCAGTGAAGTCGGTCTAGGCGGCAATGAGCAGTTCTTC
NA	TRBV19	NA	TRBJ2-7	CASTSGQGTYEQYF	TGTGCCAGTACCTCAGGGCAGGGGACCTACGAGCAGTACTTC
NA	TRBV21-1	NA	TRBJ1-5	CASSKVYSGQGNQPQHF	TGTGCCAGCAGCAAAGTTTATTCGGGACAGGGAAATCAGCCCCAGCATTTT
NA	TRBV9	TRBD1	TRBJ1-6	CASSVEGAGNSPLHF	TGTGCCAGCAGCGTGGAGGGGGCAGGCAATTCACCCCTCCACTTT
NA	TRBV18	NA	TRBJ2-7	CASFAIGGTEQYF	TGTGCCAGCTTTGCAATCGGGGGAACCGAGCAGTACTTC
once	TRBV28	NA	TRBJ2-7	CASSLRAGSSYEQYF	TGTGCCAGCAGTTTACGCGCGGGAAGCTCCTACGAGCAGTACTTC
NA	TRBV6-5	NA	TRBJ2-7	CASRTLQGSEQYF	TGTGCCAGCAGAACCCTACAGGGAAGCGAGCAGTACTTC
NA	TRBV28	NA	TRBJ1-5	CASSHRVSNQPQHF	TGTGCCAGCAGCCACAGGGTTAGCAATCAGCCCCAGCATTTT
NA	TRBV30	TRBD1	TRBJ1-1	CAWGTGKNTEAFF	TGTGCCTGGGGGACAGGGAAAAACACTGAAGCTTTCTTT
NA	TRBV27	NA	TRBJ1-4	CASSLSPGTNEKLFF	TGTGCCAGCAGTTTATCACCAGGGACTAATGAAAAACTGTTTTTT
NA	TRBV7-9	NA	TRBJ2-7	CASSLGLAYEQYF	TGTGCCAGCAGCCTTGGACTGGCCTACGAGCAGTACTTC
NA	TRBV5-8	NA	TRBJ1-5	CASSLFNQPQHF	TGTGCCAGCTCCCTTTTCAATCAGCCCCAGCATTTT
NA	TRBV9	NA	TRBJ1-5	CASSGRGSNQPQHF	TGTGCCAGCAGCGGGCGGGGGTCCAATCAGCCCCAGCATTTT
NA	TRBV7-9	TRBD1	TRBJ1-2	CASSFRGQGALDYGYTF	TGTGCCAGCAGCTTTCGGGGACAGGGGGCTCTAGACTATGGCTACACCTTC
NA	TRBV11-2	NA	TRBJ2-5	CASSSPREGKETQYF	TGTGCCAGCAGCTCACCGCGCGAGGGAAAAGAGACCCAGTACTTC
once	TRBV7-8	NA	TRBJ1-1	CASSSFNRNTEAFF	TGTGCCAGCAGCTCGTTCAACAGGAACACTGAAGCTTTCTTT
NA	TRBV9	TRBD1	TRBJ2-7	CASSAAGQGAYEQYF	TGTGCCAGCAGCGCCGCGGGACAGGGGGCCTACGAGCAGTACTTC
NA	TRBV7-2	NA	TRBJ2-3	CASSLGSGNTQYF	TGTGCCAGCAGCTTAGGGAGTGGTAATACGCAGTATTTT
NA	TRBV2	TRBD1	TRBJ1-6	CASSEDRALGSPLHF	TGTGCCAGCAGTGAGGACAGGGCCCTCGGTTCACCCCTCCACTTT
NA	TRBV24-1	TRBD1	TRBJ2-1	CATSDRTGHNEQFF	TGTGCCACCAGCGACCGGACAGGGCACAATGAGCAGTTCTTC
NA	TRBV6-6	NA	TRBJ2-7	CASSGTSNVGVKYSSYEQYF	TGTGCCAGCAGCGGGACATCCAATGTTGGGGTGAAATATAGTTCCTACGAGCAGTACTTC
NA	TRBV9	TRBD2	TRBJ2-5	CASSPRLAGPYQETQYF	TGTGCCAGCAGCCCCCGACTAGCGGGACCTTACCAAGAGACCCAGTACTTC
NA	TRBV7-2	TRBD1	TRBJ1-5	CASSLQGRGVHQPQHF	TGTGCCAGCAGCTTACAGGGCAGGGGGGTCCATCAGCCCCAGCATTTT
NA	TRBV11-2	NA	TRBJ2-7	CASSPHGGAYSYEQYF	TGTGCCAGCAGCCCCCATGGGGGGGCGTACTCCTACGAGCAGTACTTC
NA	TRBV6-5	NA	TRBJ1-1	CASRPGGENTEAFF	TGTGCCAGCAGGCCGGGAGGGGAGAACACTGAAGCTTTCTTT
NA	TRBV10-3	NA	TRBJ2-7	CAISEYRGGEQYF	TGTGCCATCAGTGAGTACCGGGGAGGCGAGCAGTACTTC
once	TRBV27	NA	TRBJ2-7	CASSFWGREQYF	TGTGCCAGCAGTTTCTGGGGGAGGGAGCAGTACTTC
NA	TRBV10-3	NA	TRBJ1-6	CAIWEGSYNSPLHF	TGTGCCATCTGGGAGGGTTCCTATAATTCACCCCTCCACTTT
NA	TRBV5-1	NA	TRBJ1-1	CASSATVTNTEAFF	TGCGCCAGCAGCGCGACAGTCACGAACACTGAAGCTTTCTTT
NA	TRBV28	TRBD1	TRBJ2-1	CASSLPGGTGYNEQFF	TGTGCCAGCAGTTTACCCGGGGGGACAGGGTACAATGAGCAGTTCTTC
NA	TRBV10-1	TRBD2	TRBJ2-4	CASLETEREGPVYIQYF	TGCGCCAGCCTTGAAACGGAGCGGGAGGGCCCGGTGTACATTCAGTACTTC
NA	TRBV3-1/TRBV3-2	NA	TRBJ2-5	CASSQEIRVWETQYF	TGTGCCAGCAGCCAAGAGATACGGGTTTGGGAGACCCAGTACTTC
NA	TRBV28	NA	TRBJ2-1	CASSPPQGPSSYNEQFF	TGTGCCAGCAGTCCACCCCAGGGGCCAAGCTCCTACAATGAGCAGTTCTTC
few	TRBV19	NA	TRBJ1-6	CASSPDANNSPLHF	TGTGCCAGTAGCCCCGATGCGAATAATTCACCCCTCCACTTT
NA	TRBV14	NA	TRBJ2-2	CASSPRRAGGSGELFF	TGTGCCAGCAGCCCCAGGCGGGCAGGGGGGTCCGGGGAGCTGTTTTTT
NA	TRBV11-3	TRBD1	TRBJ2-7	CASSWGTGVSYEQYF	TGTGCCAGCAGCTGGGGGACAGGGGTGTCCTACGAGCAGTACTTC
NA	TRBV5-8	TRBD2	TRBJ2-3	CASSLVTSGQAGNTDTQYF	TGTGCCAGCAGCTTGGTGACGTCTGGGCAAGCGGGAAACACAGATACGCAGTATTTT